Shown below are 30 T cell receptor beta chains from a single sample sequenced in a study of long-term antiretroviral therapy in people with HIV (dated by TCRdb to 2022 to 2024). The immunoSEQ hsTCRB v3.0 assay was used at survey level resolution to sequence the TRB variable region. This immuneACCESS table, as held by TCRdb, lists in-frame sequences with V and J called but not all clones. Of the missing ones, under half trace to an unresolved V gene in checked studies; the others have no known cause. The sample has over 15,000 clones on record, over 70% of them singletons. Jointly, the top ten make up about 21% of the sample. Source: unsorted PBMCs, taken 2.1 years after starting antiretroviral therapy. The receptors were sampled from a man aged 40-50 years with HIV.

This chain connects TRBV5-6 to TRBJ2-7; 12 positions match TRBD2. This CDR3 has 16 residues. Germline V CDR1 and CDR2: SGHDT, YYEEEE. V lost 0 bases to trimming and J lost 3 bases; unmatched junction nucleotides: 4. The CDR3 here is CASSLASGGAFYEQYF. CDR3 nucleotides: TGTGCCAGCAGCTTGGCTAGCGGGGGGGCCTTCTACGAGCAGTACTTC.

The DNA for the CDR3 is TGTGCCAGCAGCTTCTACCTGGGCAGCGAAGGGGGTTGGGGAAACACTGAAGCTTTCTTT. As protein: CASSFYLGSEGGWGNTEAFF. The gene calls are TRBV7-6 and TRBJ1-1; TRBD1 might be the D (6 bases). The CDR3 totals 20 residues. Trimming stripped 3 bases from V and 2 bases from J, with 28 bases between. From germline, CDR1 is SGHVS and CDR2 FNYEAQ.

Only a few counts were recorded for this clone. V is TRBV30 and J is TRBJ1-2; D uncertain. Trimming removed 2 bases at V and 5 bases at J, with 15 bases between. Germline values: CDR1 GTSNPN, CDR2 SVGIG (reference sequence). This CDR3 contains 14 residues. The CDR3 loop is CAWSRLAMDYGYTF. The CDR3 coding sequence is TGTGCCTGGAGTAGGCTAGCTATGGATTATGGCTACACCTTC. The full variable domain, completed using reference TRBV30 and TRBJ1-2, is SQTIHQWPATLVQPVGSPLSLECTVEGTSNPNLYWYRQAAGRGLQLLFYSVGIGQISSEVPQNLSASRPQDRQFILSSKKLLLSDSGFYLCAWSRLAMDYGYTFGSGTRLTVV.

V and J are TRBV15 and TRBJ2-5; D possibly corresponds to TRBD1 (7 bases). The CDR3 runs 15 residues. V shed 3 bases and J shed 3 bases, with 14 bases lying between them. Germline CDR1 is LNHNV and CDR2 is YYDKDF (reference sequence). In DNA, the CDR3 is TGTGCCACCAGCAGGGGACAGAGGGAGGAAGAGACCCAGTACTTC. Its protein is CATSRGQREEETQYF. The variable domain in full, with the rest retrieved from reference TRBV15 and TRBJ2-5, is DAMVIQNPRYQVTQFGKPVTLSCSQTLNHNVMYWYQQKSSQAPKLLFHYYDKDFNNEADTPDNFQSRRPNTSFCFLDIRSPGLGDTAMYLCATSRGQREEETQYFGPGTRLLVL.

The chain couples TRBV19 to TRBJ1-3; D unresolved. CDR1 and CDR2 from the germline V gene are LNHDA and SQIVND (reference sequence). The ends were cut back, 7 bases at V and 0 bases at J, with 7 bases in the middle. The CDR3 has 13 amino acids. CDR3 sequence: CASTRGSGNTIYF. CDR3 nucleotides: TGTGCCAGTACTCGGGGCTCTGGAAACACCATATATTTT. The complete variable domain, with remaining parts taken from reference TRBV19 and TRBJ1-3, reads DGGITQSPKYLFRKEGQNVTLSCEQNLNHDAMYWYRQDPGQGLRLIYYSQIVNDFQKGDIAEGYSVSREKKESFPLTVTSAQKNPTAFYLCASTRGSGNTIYFGEGSWLTVV.

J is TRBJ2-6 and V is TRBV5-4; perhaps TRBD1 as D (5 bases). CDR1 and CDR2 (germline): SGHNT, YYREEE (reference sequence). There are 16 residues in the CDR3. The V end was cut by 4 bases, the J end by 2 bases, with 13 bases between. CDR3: CASSLTSGTGANVLTF. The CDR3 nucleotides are TGTGCCAGCAGCCTAACCTCAGGGACTGGGGCCAACGTCCTGACTTTC.

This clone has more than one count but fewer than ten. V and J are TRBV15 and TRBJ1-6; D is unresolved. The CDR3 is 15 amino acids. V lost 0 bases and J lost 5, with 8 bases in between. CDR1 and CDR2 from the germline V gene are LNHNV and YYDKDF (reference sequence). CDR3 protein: CATSRDPGNNSPLHF. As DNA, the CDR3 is TGTGCCACCAGCAGAGACCCGGGGAATAATTCACCCCTCCACTTT.

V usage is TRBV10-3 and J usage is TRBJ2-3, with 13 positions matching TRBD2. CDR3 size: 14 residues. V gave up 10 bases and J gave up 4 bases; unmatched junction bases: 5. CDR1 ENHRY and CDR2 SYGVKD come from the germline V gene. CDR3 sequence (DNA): TGTGCCACCACTAGCGGGGGGGGGCCAGATACGCAGTATTTT. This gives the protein CATTSGGGPDTQYF.

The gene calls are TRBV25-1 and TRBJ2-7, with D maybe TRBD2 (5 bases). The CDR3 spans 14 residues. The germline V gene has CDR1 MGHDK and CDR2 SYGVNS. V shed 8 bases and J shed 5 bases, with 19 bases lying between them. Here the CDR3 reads CASAPRAAADEQYF. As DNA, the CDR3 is TGTGCCAGCGCCCCGAGGGCAGCCGCGGACGAGCAGTACTTC.

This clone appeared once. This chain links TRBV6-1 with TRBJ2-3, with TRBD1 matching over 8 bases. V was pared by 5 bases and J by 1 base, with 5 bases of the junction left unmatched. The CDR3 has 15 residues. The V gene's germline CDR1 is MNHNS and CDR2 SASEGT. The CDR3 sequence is CASSSPRGRTDTQYF. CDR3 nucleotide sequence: TGTGCCAGCAGTTCCCCCAGGGGGCGCACAGATACGCAGTATTTT.

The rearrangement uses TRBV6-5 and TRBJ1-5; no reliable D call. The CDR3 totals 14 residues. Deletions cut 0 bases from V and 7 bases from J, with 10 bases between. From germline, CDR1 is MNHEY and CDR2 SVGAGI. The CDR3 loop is CASSYSAGKQPQHF. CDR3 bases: TGTGCCAGCAGTTACTCGGCGGGGAAGCAGCCCCAGCATTTT.

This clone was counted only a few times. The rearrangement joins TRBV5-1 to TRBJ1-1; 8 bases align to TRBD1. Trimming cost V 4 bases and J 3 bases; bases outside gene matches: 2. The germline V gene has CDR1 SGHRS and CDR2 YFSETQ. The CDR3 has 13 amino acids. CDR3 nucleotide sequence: TGCGCCAGCAGCGTGGACAGGGACACTGAAGCTTTCTTT. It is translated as CASSVDRDTEAFF.

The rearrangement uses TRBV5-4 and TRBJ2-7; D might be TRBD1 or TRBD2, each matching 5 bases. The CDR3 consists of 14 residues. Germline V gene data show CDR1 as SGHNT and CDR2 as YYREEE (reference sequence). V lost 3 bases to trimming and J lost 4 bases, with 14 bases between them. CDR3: CASSSPGRLYEQYF. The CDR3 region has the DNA TGTGCCAGCAGCTCTCCGGGACGGTTATACGAGCAGTACTTC.

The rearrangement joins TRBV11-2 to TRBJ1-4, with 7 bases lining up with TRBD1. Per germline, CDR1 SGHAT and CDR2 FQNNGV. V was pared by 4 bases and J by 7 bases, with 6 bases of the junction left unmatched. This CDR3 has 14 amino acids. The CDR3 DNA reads TGTGCCAGCAGCTACCGGGACAGTAGTGAAAAACTGTTTTTT. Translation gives CASSYRDSSEKLFF.

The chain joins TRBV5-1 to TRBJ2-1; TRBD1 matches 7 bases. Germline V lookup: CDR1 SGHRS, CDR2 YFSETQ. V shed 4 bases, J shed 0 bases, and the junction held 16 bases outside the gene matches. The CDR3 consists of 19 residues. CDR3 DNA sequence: TGCGCCAGCAGCGCTTCGGGACAGAGACTTCTGAGCTCCTACAATGAGCAGTTCTTC. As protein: CASSASGQRLLSSYNEQFF.

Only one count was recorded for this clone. This CDR3 is CASSYSGTRHEQYF. The DNA for the CDR3 is TGTGCCAGCAGTTACTCGGGAACGAGGCACGAGCAGTACTTC. The chain employs TRBV6-6 and TRBJ2-7; D remains unclear. The length of the CDR3 is 14 residues. Germline CDR1 is MNHNY and CDR2 is SVGAGI (reference sequence). The V end was cut by 0 bases, the J end by 5 bases, with 11 bases between.

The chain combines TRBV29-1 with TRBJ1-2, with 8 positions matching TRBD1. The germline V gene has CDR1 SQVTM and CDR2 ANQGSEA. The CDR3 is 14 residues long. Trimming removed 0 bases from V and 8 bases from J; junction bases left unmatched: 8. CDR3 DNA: TGCAGCGTTGAAGACCAGTCACAGGGGGGCGGCTACACCTTC. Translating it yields CSVEDQSQGGGYTF.

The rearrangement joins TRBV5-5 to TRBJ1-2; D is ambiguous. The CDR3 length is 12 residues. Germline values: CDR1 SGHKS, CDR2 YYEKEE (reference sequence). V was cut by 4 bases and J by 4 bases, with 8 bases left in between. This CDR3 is CASSPSSYGYTF. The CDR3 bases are TGTGCCAGCAGCCCATCTAGCTATGGCTACACCTTC. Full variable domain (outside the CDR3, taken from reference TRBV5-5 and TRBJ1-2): DAGVTQSPTHLIKTRGQQVTLRCSPISGHKSVSWYQQVLGQGPQFIFQYYEKEERGRGNFPDRFSARQFPNYSSELNVNALLLGDSALYLCASSPSSYGYTFGSGTRLTVV.

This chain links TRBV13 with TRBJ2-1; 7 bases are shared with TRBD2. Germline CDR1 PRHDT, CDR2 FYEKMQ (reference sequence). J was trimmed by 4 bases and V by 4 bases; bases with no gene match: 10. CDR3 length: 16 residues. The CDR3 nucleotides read TGTGCCAGCAGCTCTTTATCGGGGGGTCCTTACAATGAGCAGTTCTTC. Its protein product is CASSSLSGGPYNEQFF.

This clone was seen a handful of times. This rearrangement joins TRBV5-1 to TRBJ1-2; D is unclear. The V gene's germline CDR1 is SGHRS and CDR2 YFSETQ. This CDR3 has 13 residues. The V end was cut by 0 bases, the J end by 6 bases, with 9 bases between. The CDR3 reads CASSLVSGNGYTF. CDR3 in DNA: TGCGCCAGCAGCTTGGTATCGGGGAATGGCTACACCTTC.

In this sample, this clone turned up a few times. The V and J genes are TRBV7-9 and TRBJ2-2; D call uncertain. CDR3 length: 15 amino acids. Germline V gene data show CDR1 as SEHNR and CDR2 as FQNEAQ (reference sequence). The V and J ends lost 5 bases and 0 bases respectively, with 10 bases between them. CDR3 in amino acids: CASSPGLTNTGELFF. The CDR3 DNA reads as TGTGCCAGCAGCCCCGGCTTAACGAACACCGGGGAGCTGTTTTTT.

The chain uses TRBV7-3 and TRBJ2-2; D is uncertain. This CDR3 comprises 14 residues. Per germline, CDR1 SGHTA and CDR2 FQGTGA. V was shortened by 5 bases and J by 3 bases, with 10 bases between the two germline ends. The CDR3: CASSPNGYTGELFF. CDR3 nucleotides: TGTGCCAGCAGCCCCAATGGCTACACCGGGGAGCTGTTTTTT.

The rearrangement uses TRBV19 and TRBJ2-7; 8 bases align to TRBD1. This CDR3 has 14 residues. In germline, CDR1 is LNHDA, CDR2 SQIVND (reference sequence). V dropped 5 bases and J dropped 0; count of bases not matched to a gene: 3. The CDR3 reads CASSPGQASYEQYF. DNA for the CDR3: TGTGCCAGTAGTCCGGGACAGGCCTCCTACGAGCAGTACTTC. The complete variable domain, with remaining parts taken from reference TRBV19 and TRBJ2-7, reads DGGITQSPKYLFRKEGQNVTLSCEQNLNHDAMYWYRQDPGQGLRLIYYSQIVNDFQKGDIAEGYSVSREKKESFPLTVTSAQKNPTAFYLCASSPGQASYEQYFGPGTRLTVT.

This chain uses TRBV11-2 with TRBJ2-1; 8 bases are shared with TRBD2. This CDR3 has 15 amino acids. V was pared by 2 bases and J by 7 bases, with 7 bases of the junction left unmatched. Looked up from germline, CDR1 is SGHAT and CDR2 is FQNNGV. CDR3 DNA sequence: TGTGCCAGCAGCTTAATCAGCGGGGGTAGTAATGAGCAGTTCTTC. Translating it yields CASSLISGGSNEQFF.

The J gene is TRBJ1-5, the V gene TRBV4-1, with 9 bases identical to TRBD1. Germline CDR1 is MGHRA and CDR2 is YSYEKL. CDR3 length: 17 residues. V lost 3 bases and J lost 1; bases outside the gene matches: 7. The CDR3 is CASSQDRGTISNQPQHF. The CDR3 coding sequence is TGCGCCAGCAGCCAGGACAGGGGAACTATAAGCAATCAGCCCCAGCATTTT.

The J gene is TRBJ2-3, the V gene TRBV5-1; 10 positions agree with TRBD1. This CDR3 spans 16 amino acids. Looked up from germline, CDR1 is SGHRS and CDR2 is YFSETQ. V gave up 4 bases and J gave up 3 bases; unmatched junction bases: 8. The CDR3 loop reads CASSPTDRGQTDTQYF. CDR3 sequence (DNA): TGCGCCAGCAGCCCCACCGACAGGGGGCAAACAGATACGCAGTATTTT.

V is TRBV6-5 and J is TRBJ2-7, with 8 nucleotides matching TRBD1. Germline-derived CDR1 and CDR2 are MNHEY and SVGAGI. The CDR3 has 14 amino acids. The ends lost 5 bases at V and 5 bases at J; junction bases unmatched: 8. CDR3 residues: CASSRATGVNEQYF. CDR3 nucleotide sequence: TGTGCCAGCAGTCGGGCGACAGGGGTCAACGAGCAGTACTTC.

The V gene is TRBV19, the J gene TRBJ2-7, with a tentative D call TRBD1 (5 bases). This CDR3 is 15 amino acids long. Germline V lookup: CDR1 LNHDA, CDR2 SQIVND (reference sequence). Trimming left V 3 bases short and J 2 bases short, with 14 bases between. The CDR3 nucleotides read TGTGCCAGTAGTATCTTGCAGGGCTCGACCTACGAGCAGTACTTC. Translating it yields CASSILQGSTYEQYF.

CDR3 loop: CSVEVTPGHTEAFF. CDR3 in DNA: TGCAGCGTTGAAGTGACCCCCGGGCATACTGAAGCTTTCTTT. The chain is built from TRBV29-1 and TRBJ1-1; D gene unclear. Germline V gene data show CDR1 as SQVTM and CDR2 as ANQGSEA. CDR3 length: 14 amino acids. Trimming shortened V by 1 base and J by 5 bases, and 14 bases separated the two germline ends.

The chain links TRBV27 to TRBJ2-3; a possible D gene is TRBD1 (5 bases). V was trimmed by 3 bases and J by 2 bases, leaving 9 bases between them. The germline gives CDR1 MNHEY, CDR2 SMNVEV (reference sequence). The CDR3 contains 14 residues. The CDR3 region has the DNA TGTGCCAGCAGTTTTAAAGGGGCCACAGATACGCAGTATTTT. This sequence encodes CASSFKGATDTQYF.